The text below deals with one TCR beta chain. Its antigen is currently unknown. V lost 7 bases and J lost 3; bases outside the gene matches: 4. CDR3 length: 13 amino acids. Germline V gene sequence: CDR1 MNHEY, CDR2 SVGAGI. The sample comes from a study of cytomegalovirus exposure and HLA in healthy donors. Study at large: As released early, the data held 85 million to 95 million unique TCRs from HLA-typed donors. General study results and limits: Presence/absence analyses supposed approximately even sequencing depth among donors.

The PCR had 60 Vbeta and 13 Jbeta primers. Sequenced by immunoSEQ multiplex PCR; TCRdb stores in-frame clones only, minus some. The sample holds some 200,000 clones, about 89% seen once. Material for sequencing was PBMCs. This sequence joins TRBV6-5 and TRBJ2-7; 9 nucleotides agree with TRBD2. This TCR came from a woman aged 18-29 years in good health and CMV-seronegative. Here the CDR3 DNA reads TGTGCCAGCAATCTAGCGGGAAGCTACGAGCAGTACTTC. Amino acids: CASNLAGSYEQYF.